The rows below give T cell receptor beta chains drawn from one sample of a study of shared clonotypes between healthy human individuals. TCRdb keeps only in-frame clones here, not all; method: immunoSEQ multiplex PCR. The sample lists approximately 600,000 clones; about 95% were seen once. Input material: naive CD8+ T cells sorted from blood. The source of these receptors is a woman aged 25 to 45 in good health. The CDR3 runs from the conserved cysteine through the conserved F or W. D genes are given only for firm matches. Clone sizes are given selectively: once, few, many, or a class where the clone is expanded.

length	V	D	J	size	CDR3	DNA
16	TRBV9	TRBD2	TRBJ2-3	.	CASSVDGGGVIDTQYF	TGTGCCAGCAGCGTAGACGGCGGGGGGGTTATCGATACGCAGTATTTT
14	TRBV29-1	TRBD2	TRBJ2-4	.	CSVSGTGAKNIQYF	TGCAGCGTGAGCGGGACCGGAGCCAAAAACATTCAGTACTTC
14	TRBV2	.	TRBJ2-7	.	CASSDPNRFNEQYF	TGTGCCAGCAGTGACCCCAACAGGTTCAACGAGCAGTACTTC
17	TRBV5-6	TRBD2	TRBJ2-5	.	CASSFSLAGGPGETQYF	TGTGCCAGCAGCTTTTCCCTAGCGGGAGGGCCTGGAGAGACCCAGTACTTC
16	TRBV9	TRBD2	TRBJ2-7	.	CASSPREETSGYEQYF	TGTGCCAGCAGCCCCCGCGAGGAGACTAGCGGCTACGAGCAGTACTTC
14	TRBV7-6	.	TRBJ2-3	.	CASSPSGGTDTQYF	TGTGCCAGCAGCCCCTCCGGGGGAACAGATACGCAGTATTTT
13	TRBV28	.	TRBJ1-5	.	CASQPTQGQPQHF	TGTGCCAGCCAACCGACACAGGGTCAGCCCCAGCATTTT
12	TRBV25-1	.	TRBJ2-4	.	CASSDLRNIQYF	TGTGCCAGCAGTGATCTCCGGAACATTCAGTACTTC
16	TRBV19	.	TRBJ2-2	.	CASSPMGTPNTGELFF	TGTGCCAGTAGCCCGATGGGGACACCAAACACCGGGGAGCTGTTTTTT
15	TRBV27	TRBD2	TRBJ2-1	once	CASTLLAGGHNEQFF	TGTGCCAGCACCCTACTAGCGGGAGGCCACAATGAGCAGTTCTTC
13	TRBV7-9	.	TRBJ2-5	.	CASSHRTQETQYF	TGTGCCAGCAGCCACCGGACGCAAGAGACCCAGTACTTC
16	TRBV6-5	.	TRBJ2-7	.	CASSYSIGARFYEQYF	TGTGCCAGCAGTTACTCGATCGGGGCCAGATTCTACGAGCAGTACTTC
15	TRBV5-4	.	TRBJ1-4	.	CASSLGEDANEKLFF	TGTGCCAGCAGCTTGGGGGAGGACGCTAATGAAAAACTGTTTTTT
14	TRBV7-9	TRBD1	TRBJ2-7	.	CASSLGQGASEQYF	TGTGCCAGCAGCTTGGGACAGGGGGCGTCCGAGCAGTACTTC
19	TRBV15	TRBD2	TRBJ2-3	.	CATSREGASGRDSTDTQYF	TGTGCCACCAGCAGAGAAGGGGCTAGCGGGAGGGACAGCACAGATACGCAGTATTTT
15	TRBV7-9	.	TRBJ1-2	once	CASSLGRDANYGYTF	TGTGCCAGCAGCTTGGGGAGGGATGCCAACTATGGCTACACCTTC
17	TRBV9	TRBD2	TRBJ2-1	once	CASSVSPTSGRVNEQFF	TGTGCCAGCAGCGTTTCTCCAACTAGCGGGAGGGTAAATGAGCAGTTCTTC
11	TRBV28	.	TRBJ2-7	.	CASSFNSEQYF	TGTGCCAGCAGTTTTAACTCCGAGCAGTACTTC
13	TRBV10-3	TRBD1	TRBJ1-1	.	CAIQGEMNTEAFF	TGTGCCATCCAGGGGGAAATGAACACTGAAGCTTTCTTT
11	TRBV29-1	.	TRBJ2-3	.	CSVIGSYSQYF	TGCAGCGTTATAGGAAGTTATTCGCAGTATTTT
11	TRBV7-9	.	TRBJ2-1	.	CASILGNEQFF	TGTGCCAGCATACTGGGTAATGAGCAGTTCTTC
17	TRBV27	TRBD2	TRBJ2-7	.	CASSLGIAGVGSYEQYF	TGTGCCAGCAGTTTAGGGATAGCGGGAGTGGGGTCCTACGAGCAGTACTTC
17	TRBV28	.	TRBJ1-5	.	CASSLEPRDPSNQPQHF	TGTGCCAGCAGTTTAGAACCTCGGGACCCCAGCAATCAGCCCCAGCATTTT
15	TRBV7-6	TRBD2	TRBJ2-7	.	CASSPSGTSTYEQYF	TGTGCCAGCAGCCCAAGCGGGACTTCCACCTACGAGCAGTACTTC
15	TRBV28	TRBD2	TRBJ2-1	.	CASSVLAGGPDEQFF	TGTGCCAGCAGTGTACTAGCGGGAGGGCCCGATGAGCAGTTCTTC
16	TRBV27	.	TRBJ2-7	once	CASSLTGQDLSYEQYF	TGTGCCAGCAGTTTAACGGGGCAAGATCTCTCCTACGAGCAGTACTTC
13	TRBV2	.	TRBJ2-1	once	CASSGYRDTEQFF	TGTGCCAGCAGTGGGTACCGGGACACGGAGCAGTTCTTC
14	TRBV19	.	TRBJ1-1	.	CASRGNRVGTEAFF	TGTGCCAGTAGGGGTAACAGGGTCGGCACTGAAGCTTTCTTT
17	TRBV2	TRBD2	TRBJ2-5	.	CASSEALAGGPLETQYF	TGTGCCAGCAGTGAGGCCCTAGCGGGAGGGCCTTTGGAGACCCAGTACTTC
13	TRBV5-6	.	TRBJ1-1	.	CASSLVSGDEAFF	TGTGCCAGCAGCTTGGTATCTGGGGATGAAGCTTTCTTT
16	TRBV28	TRBD1	TRBJ1-4	once	CASSSYRGGDGEKLFF	TGTGCCAGCAGTTCATACAGGGGTGGCGATGGGGAAAAACTGTTTTTT
17	TRBV9	.	TRBJ2-1	.	CASSVGLTSQRHNEQFF	TGTGCCAGCAGCGTAGGGCTCACGAGTCAGCGGCACAATGAGCAGTTCTTC
14	TRBV19	TRBD1	TRBJ2-3	.	CASSTGTDIDTQYF	TGTGCCAGTAGTACCGGGACAGACATAGATACGCAGTATTTT
15	TRBV7-9	.	TRBJ2-1	.	CASSLPGSSHNEQFF	TGTGCCAGCAGCTTACCGGGATCGTCCCACAATGAGCAGTTCTTC
14	TRBV13	TRBD1	TRBJ1-5	few	CASSSGQGNQPQHF	TGTGCCAGCAGCTCTGGACAGGGGAATCAGCCCCAGCATTTT
14	TRBV25-1	.	TRBJ1-1	.	CASRVQGGCTEAFF	TGTGCCAGCAGGGTACAGGGCGGGTGCACTGAAGCTTTCTTT
14	TRBV25-1	.	TRBJ2-7	.	CASRAQGRVYEQYF	TGTGCCAGCAGAGCACAGGGTAGGGTCTACGAGCAGTACTTC
15	TRBV19	TRBD2	TRBJ2-7	.	CASSIGAGGPYEQYF	TGTGCCAGTAGTATAGGGGCGGGAGGGCCCTACGAGCAGTACTTC
17	TRBV7-6	.	TRBJ2-2	.	CASSLGLGIANTGELFF	TGTGCCAGCAGCTTAGGTTTAGGGATCGCGAACACCGGGGAGCTGTTTTTT
14	TRBV27	.	TRBJ1-2	.	CASSFVGAAEGYTF	TGTGCCAGCAGTTTCGTGGGGGCCGCGGAAGGCTACACCTTC
11	TRBV28	.	TRBJ2-7	few	CASSPDYEQYF	TGTGCCAGCAGTCCGGACTACGAGCAGTACTTC
15	TRBV27	.	TRBJ1-2	.	CASSSLTYPKNGYTF	TGTGCCAGCAGTTCCCTGACATACCCGAAGAATGGCTACACCTTC
16	TRBV11-1	.	TRBJ1-2	.	CASSKERGRTNYGYTF	TGTGCCAGCAGCAAAGAAAGGGGCAGAACTAACTATGGCTACACCTTC
12	TRBV27	TRBD2	TRBJ2-7	.	CASSSGSYEQYF	TGTGCCAGCAGTAGCGGGAGCTACGAGCAGTACTTC
13	TRBV4-1	.	TRBJ2-5	.	CASSQRLQETQYF	TGCGCCAGCAGCCAACGACTCCAAGAGACCCAGTACTTC